This T cell receptor beta chain was documented in a study of CD8+ T cells in alopecia areata. On the study more broadly: Treatment of the treated patients consisted of oral tofacitinib, 5 to 10 mg twice daily. Tofacitinib ran 6 to 18 months, followed by 6 months off drug.

Study results and limitations: Higher clonality was seen in lesional scalp than in normal scalp, especially in alopecia totalis/universalis.

As the sequencing template, cDNA was produced by extracting RNA and reverse transcribing it. TCRdb's copy holds only in-frame clones and misses some; the assay was immunoSEQ multiplex PCR. Of approximately 13,000 clones detected, 55% to 70% appear once; the ten largest clones hold approximately 10%. About this clone itself: No antigen is known for it. Its ends do not fully match the called genes, so a read error is possible.

The germline CDR1 and CDR2 sequences are SGHRS and YFSETQ. CDR3 length: 16 residues. Peripheral blood samples and lesional scalp punch biopsies were obtained from alopecia areata patients. This TCR was recovered from a human donor with alopecia areata. V and J are TRBV5-1 and TRBJ2-5; 9 nucleotides align to TRBD2. Specimen: skin, collected at week 0. The CDR3 loop is CASSLILAGYQETQYF. The CDR3 DNA reads TGTGCCAGCAGCTTGATCCTAGCGGGATACCAAGAGACCCAGTACTTC.